One and the same sample provided the 20 T cell receptor beta chains below, sequenced in a study of shared clonotypes between healthy human individuals (TCRdb year 2020). For the CD8 naive samples, CD45RO-negative cells were positively selected for CCR7, yielding a CD45RA+CCR7+ population from which TemRA cells were excluded. The library relied on the immunoSEQ multiplex PCR assay. Not all clones reach the TCRdb copy of this immuneACCESS table, which keeps in-frame sequences only. Checked studies attribute under half of the gap to unresolved V genes and leave the rest unexplained. This sample holds about 1.9 million clones; 93% were observed only once. The top ten constitute under 2% of the sample. Sequencing used naive CD8+ T cells from PBMCs. Sample cell subset or site, as interpreted from the label and publication: CD45RA+CCR7+. All receptors derive from a man between 18 and 35 years old in good health. Some clones in this sample may be carry-over from other donors' samples.

Regarding this clone: Additional DNA sequences in this sample encode the identical CDR3. The CDR3 DNA is TGTGCCACCAGCAGAGATCGTGGCGGGGAGCTGTTTTTT. This encodes CATSRDRGGELFF. The J gene is TRBJ2-2, the V gene TRBV15, with D uncertain. CDR1 and CDR2 from the germline V gene are LNHNV and YYDKDF (reference sequence). The CDR3 has 13 amino acids. V was trimmed by 0 bases and J by 7 bases, leaving 6 bases between them. The full variable domain, with the rest looked up from reference TRBV15 and TRBJ2-2, is DAMVIQNPRYQVTQFGKPVTLSCSQTLNHNVMYWYQQKSSQAPKLLFHYYDKDFNNEADTPDNFQSRRPNTSFCFLDIRSPGLGDTAMYLCATSRDRGGELFFGEGSRLTVL.

In DNA form, the CDR3 reads TGTGCCAGCAGCTCCACGTCGAGGCCCCGTAGTCCCTACGAGCAGTACTTC. Its protein product is CASSSTSRPRSPYEQYF. The chain carries TRBV7-9 and TRBJ2-7, with D hard to call. Germline lookup yields CDR1 SEHNR and CDR2 FQNEAQ (reference sequence). Trimming removed 4 bases at V and 2 bases at J, with 21 bases between. The CDR3 runs 17 residues.

The chain uses TRBV9 and TRBJ1-1, with 10 bases aligning to TRBD1. Germline V lookup: CDR1 SGDLS, CDR2 YYNGEE. The J segment lost 4 bases and the V segment lost 3 bases, leaving 3 bases of the junction unmatched. The CDR3 has 14 amino acids. CDR3 coding DNA: TGTGCCAGCAGCGCGCGGACAGGGGGCACTGAAGCTTTCTTT. Its translation is CASSARTGGTEAFF. The variable domain in full, with the rest retrieved from reference TRBV9 and TRBJ1-1, is DSGVTQTPKHLITATGQRVTLRCSPRSGDLSVYWYQQSLDQGLQFLIQYYNGEERAKGNILERFSAQQFPDLHSELNLSSLELGDSALYFCASSARTGGTEAFFGQGTRLTVV.

V gene TRBV5-6 combines with J gene TRBJ2-7; D might be TRBD1 (6 bases). Germline-derived CDR1 and CDR2 are SGHDT and YYEEEE. The CDR3 is 13 residues long. Trimming removed 3 bases from V and 5 bases from J, with 12 bases in between. The CDR3 region has the DNA TGTGCCAGCAGCTCTACAGGGTTCCACGAGCAGTACTTC. Translating gives CASSSTGFHEQYF. The whole variable domain, remainder taken from reference TRBV5-6 and TRBJ2-7, is DAGVTQSPTHLIKTRGQQVTLRCSPKSGHDTVSWYQQALGQGPQFIFQYYEEEERQRGNFPDRFSGHQFPNYSSELNVNALLLGDSALYLCASSSTGFHEQYFGPGTRLTVT.

The chain uses TRBV7-9 and TRBJ2-1, with 10 bases lining up with TRBD2. The germline gives CDR1 SEHNR, CDR2 FQNEAQ (reference sequence). The V segment lost 5 bases and the J segment 8 bases; nucleotides outside the gene matches: 9. The CDR3 length is 15 residues. DNA of the CDR3: TGTGCCAGCAGCCCCGGACTAGCGGACTCGGATGAGCAGTTCTTC. Translating it yields CASSPGLADSDEQFF.

The chain uses TRBV5-1 and TRBJ2-1, with 8 nucleotides matching TRBD2. The V and J ends lost 3 bases and 9 bases, in that order; junction bases with no gene match: 14. Germline CDR1 reads SGHRS; CDR2 reads YFSETQ. This CDR3 is built from 16 residues. The DNA of the CDR3 is TGCGCCAGCAGCTGGGGGTTGAGCGGGAGTCCTGGTGAGCAGTTCTTC. Protein: CASSWGLSGSPGEQFF. Together with reference TRBV5-1 and TRBJ2-1, the CDR3 gives the full variable domain: KAGVTQTPRYLIKTRGQQVTLSCSPISGHRSVSWYQQTPGQGLQFLFEYFSETQRNKGNFPGRFSGRQFSNSRSEMNVSTLELGDSALYLCASSWGLSGSPGEQFFGPGTRLTVL.

V usage is TRBV7-3 and J usage is TRBJ1-5, with 9 bases identical to TRBD1. CDR1 is SGHTA and CDR2 is FQGTGA in the germline V gene. CDR3 size: 17 residues. Trimming removed 3 bases from V and 6 bases from J; junction bases left unmatched: 12. The CDR3 region has the DNA TGTGCCAGCAGCTTGGACAGGGGTGGCGTAGACGGTCAGCCCCAGCATTTT. Amino acids: CASSLDRGGVDGQPQHF.

V and J are TRBV11-2 and TRBJ1-3; possible D gene TRBD1, 6 bases. The CDR3 sequence is 17 residues long. The V end lost 1 base, the J end lost 0 bases, and 13 bases lay between the germline ends. Germline V gene data show CDR1 as SGHAT and CDR2 as FQNNGV. The CDR3 bases are TGTGCCAGCAGCTTAGTCCGGGACATCGGCTCTGGAAACACCATATATTTT. Its protein product is CASSLVRDIGSGNTIYF.

In its sample, this clone was seen once. V and J are TRBV29-1 and TRBJ2-1; D might be TRBD1 or TRBD2, each matching 5 bases. The CDR3 has 16 residues. V lost 1 base and J 9 bases, leaving 22 bases between the germline ends. CDR1 SQVTM and CDR2 ANQGSEA come from the germline V gene. This CDR3 is CSVEANRDRGFGEQFF. The CDR3 DNA is TGCAGCGTTGAAGCCAACCGGGACCGTGGATTCGGTGAGCAGTTCTTC.

This rearrangement joins TRBV7-3 to TRBJ2-1; D remains ambiguous. Trimming took off 2 bases at V and 9 bases at J, with 11 bases between the two ends. This CDR3 spans 13 amino acids. The germline CDR1 and CDR2 sequences are SGHTA and FQGTGA. The DNA for the CDR3 is TGTGCCAGCAGCTTACAGGTCCCTAGTGAGCAGTTCTTC. As protein: CASSLQVPSEQFF.

V and J are TRBV9 and TRBJ2-5; 12 bases fit TRBD2. Judging by the DNA end, TRBJ2-7 fits better; the J call may be wrong. Germline V lookup: CDR1 SGDLS, CDR2 YYNGEE. There are 16 residues in the CDR3. In DNA form, the CDR3 reads TGTGCCAGCGGCCGAGGGACTAGCGGGCACCCCTACGAGCAGTACTTC. Protein product: CASGRGTSGHPYEQYF.

This chain uses TRBV4-3 with TRBJ2-2; 11 bases match TRBD2. The trim removed 3 bases at V and 3 bases at J, leaving 3 bases unmatched. The CDR3 spans 16 residues. Germline values: CDR1 LGHNA, CDR2 YSLEER. The CDR3 loop is CASSHLAGGHTGELFF. CDR3 coding DNA: TGCGCCAGCAGCCATCTAGCGGGAGGACACACCGGGGAGCTGTTTTTT.

The chain has TRBV5-8 and TRBJ1-5; 7 bases are shared with TRBD1. The CDR3 extends over 15 amino acids. Germline CDR1 is SGHTS and CDR2 is YDEGEE. Germline trimming cut 2 bases from V and 2 bases from J; bases unmatched to any gene: 4. The CDR3 DNA follows: TGTGCCAGCAGCTTTGGTGGACAGGGCAATCAGCCCCAGCATTTT. It codes for CASSFGGQGNQPQHF.

V gene TRBV7-8 combines with J gene TRBJ1-1; no firm D call. The V gene lost 1 base and the J gene lost 0 bases, with 12 bases spanning the gap. The CDR3 is made up of 16 amino acids. Germline loops: CDR1 SGHVS, CDR2 FQNEAQ. The CDR3 DNA sequence: TGTGCCAGCAGCTTAGGGAGGACGACCTTGAACACTGAAGCTTTCTTT. Translating it yields CASSLGRTTLNTEAFF.

The CDR3 protein is CASSLLTSGTKETQYF. CDR3 DNA: TGTGCCAGCAGCTTGTTGACTAGCGGGACGAAGGAGACCCAGTACTTC. The genes are TRBV5-6 and TRBJ2-5; 11 nucleotides line up with TRBD2. CDR3 length: 16 residues. Per germline, CDR1 SGHDT and CDR2 YYEEEE. The V and J ends lost 1 base and 5 bases, in that order; junction bases with no gene match: 7.

The chain is built from TRBV5-1 and TRBJ1-1; possibly TRBD1 for D (6 bases). V was trimmed by 4 bases and J by 6 bases, leaving 10 bases between them. CDR1 is SGHRS, CDR2 YFSETQ, per germline. This CDR3 contains 12 residues. CDR3 in amino acids: CASSLQGSEAFF. CDR3 DNA: TGCGCCAGCAGCCTACAGGGCTCTGAAGCTTTCTTT.

This chain uses TRBV5-1 with TRBJ2-7, with 9 bases matching TRBD1. With 4 bases clipped from V and 1 base from J, the junction kept 6 bases outside the gene matches. Germline V gene sequence: CDR1 SGHRS, CDR2 YFSETQ. The CDR3 loop spans 15 amino acids. The CDR3 protein is CASSPAGQGSYEQYF. The CDR3 DNA sequence: TGCGCCAGCAGCCCGGCGGGACAGGGATCCTACGAGCAGTACTTC.

The chain carries TRBV6-5 and TRBJ2-7; D possibly matches TRBD1 or TRBD2 (5 bases each). V lost 5 bases and J lost 7, with 12 bases in between. CDR3 length equals 12 residues. CDR1 is MNHEY, CDR2 SVGAGI, per germline. CDR3 DNA sequence: TGTGCCAGCAGTCAGGGTACGGGGGAGCAGTACTTC. It encodes CASSQGTGEQYF.

V and J are TRBV28 and TRBJ1-1; D perhaps matches TRBD1 (5 bases). The CDR3 loop spans 16 amino acids. V was clipped by 4 bases and J by 0 bases, with 15 bases between them. From germline, CDR1 is MDHEN and CDR2 SYDVKM. CDR3 sequence reads: CASSYSGPNLNTEAFF. CDR3 coding DNA: TGTGCCAGCAGTTATTCAGGGCCCAACCTGAACACTGAAGCTTTCTTT.

The J gene is TRBJ2-7, the V gene TRBV5-6; 7 bases agree with TRBD1. Germline CDR1 reads SGHDT; CDR2 reads YYEEEE. The CDR3 totals 16 residues. With V trimmed by 1 base and J by 2 bases, 9 bases remained unmatched. The CDR3 loop is CASSLSGTVLPYEQYF. The CDR3 region has the DNA TGTGCCAGCAGCTTGTCCGGGACAGTTCTTCCCTACGAGCAGTACTTC.